This passage covers 6 T cell receptor beta chains from one sample sequenced in a study of cytomegalovirus exposure and HLA in healthy donors. Generated by immunoSEQ multiplex PCR, the TCRdb table keeps only in-frame clones and is missing some. The top ten clones hold over 3% of a sample with more than 55,000 clones, 80% to 95% of them seen once. The sequencing sample was made of PBMCs. Receptor source: a young man in good health and CMV-seronegative.

V and J are TRBV20-1 and TRBJ1-5; no reliable D call. V was trimmed by 6 bases and J by 7 bases, leaving 10 bases between them. CDR1 is DFQATT, CDR2 SNEGSKA, per germline (reference sequence). The length of the CDR3 is 11 residues. The CDR3 reads CSASCRQPQHF. CDR3 DNA sequence: TGCAGTGCCTCCTGCAGGCAGCCCCAGCATTTT.

The chain employs TRBV7-9 and TRBJ1-2; D is unclear. CDR3 length: 15 residues. V was pared by 1 base and J by 2 bases, with 11 bases between. CDR1 is SEHNR, CDR2 FQNEAQ, per germline (reference sequence). This CDR3 is CASSLVASENYGYTF. The CDR3 DNA reads as TGTGCCAGCAGCTTAGTAGCCTCTGAGAACTATGGCTACACCTTC.

The V call is TRBV7-9, the J call TRBJ1-4, with 9 bases aligning to TRBD1. Germline CDR1 SEHNR, CDR2 FQNEAQ (reference sequence). The V and J ends lost 5 bases and 5 bases, in that order; junction bases with no gene match: 6. The CDR3 length is 15 residues. DNA for the CDR3: TGTGCCAGCAGCGCCGCCGGGACAGGGAATGAAAAACTGTTTTTT. Protein sequence: CASSAAGTGNEKLFF.

This clone occurred once. The sample carries other DNA sequences with the same CDR3. The chain combines TRBV18 with TRBJ1-3, with 8 bases identical to TRBD1. After removal of 4 bases from V and 8 bases from J, the junction contained 7 bases not matched to a gene. There are 14 residues in the CDR3. The germline V gene has CDR1 KGHSH and CDR2 LQKENI. Here the CDR3 DNA reads TGTGCCAGCTCACAGGACAGGGATCTCCACACCATATATTTT. It yields the protein CASSQDRDLHTIYF.

The CDR3 coding sequence is TGTGCCAGCAGTCCAACCCAAGACAGCTACGAGCAGTACTTC. It translates to CASSPTQDSYEQYF. V and J are TRBV6-6 and TRBJ2-7; possible D gene TRBD1, 5 bases. CDR3 size: 14 residues. Trimming shortened V by 5 bases and J by 3 bases, and 14 bases separated the two germline ends. CDR1 and CDR2 from the germline V gene are MNHNY and SVGAGI (reference sequence).

CDR3 DNA: TGTGCCAGTAGTCAACAGTACTCCTACGAGCAGTACTTC. Translating it yields CASSQQYSYEQYF. The chain uses TRBV19 and TRBJ2-7; D is unresolved. Per germline, CDR1 LNHDA and CDR2 SQIVND (reference sequence). V lost 5 bases, J lost 0 bases, and 8 bases lay in between. The CDR3 covers 13 residues.